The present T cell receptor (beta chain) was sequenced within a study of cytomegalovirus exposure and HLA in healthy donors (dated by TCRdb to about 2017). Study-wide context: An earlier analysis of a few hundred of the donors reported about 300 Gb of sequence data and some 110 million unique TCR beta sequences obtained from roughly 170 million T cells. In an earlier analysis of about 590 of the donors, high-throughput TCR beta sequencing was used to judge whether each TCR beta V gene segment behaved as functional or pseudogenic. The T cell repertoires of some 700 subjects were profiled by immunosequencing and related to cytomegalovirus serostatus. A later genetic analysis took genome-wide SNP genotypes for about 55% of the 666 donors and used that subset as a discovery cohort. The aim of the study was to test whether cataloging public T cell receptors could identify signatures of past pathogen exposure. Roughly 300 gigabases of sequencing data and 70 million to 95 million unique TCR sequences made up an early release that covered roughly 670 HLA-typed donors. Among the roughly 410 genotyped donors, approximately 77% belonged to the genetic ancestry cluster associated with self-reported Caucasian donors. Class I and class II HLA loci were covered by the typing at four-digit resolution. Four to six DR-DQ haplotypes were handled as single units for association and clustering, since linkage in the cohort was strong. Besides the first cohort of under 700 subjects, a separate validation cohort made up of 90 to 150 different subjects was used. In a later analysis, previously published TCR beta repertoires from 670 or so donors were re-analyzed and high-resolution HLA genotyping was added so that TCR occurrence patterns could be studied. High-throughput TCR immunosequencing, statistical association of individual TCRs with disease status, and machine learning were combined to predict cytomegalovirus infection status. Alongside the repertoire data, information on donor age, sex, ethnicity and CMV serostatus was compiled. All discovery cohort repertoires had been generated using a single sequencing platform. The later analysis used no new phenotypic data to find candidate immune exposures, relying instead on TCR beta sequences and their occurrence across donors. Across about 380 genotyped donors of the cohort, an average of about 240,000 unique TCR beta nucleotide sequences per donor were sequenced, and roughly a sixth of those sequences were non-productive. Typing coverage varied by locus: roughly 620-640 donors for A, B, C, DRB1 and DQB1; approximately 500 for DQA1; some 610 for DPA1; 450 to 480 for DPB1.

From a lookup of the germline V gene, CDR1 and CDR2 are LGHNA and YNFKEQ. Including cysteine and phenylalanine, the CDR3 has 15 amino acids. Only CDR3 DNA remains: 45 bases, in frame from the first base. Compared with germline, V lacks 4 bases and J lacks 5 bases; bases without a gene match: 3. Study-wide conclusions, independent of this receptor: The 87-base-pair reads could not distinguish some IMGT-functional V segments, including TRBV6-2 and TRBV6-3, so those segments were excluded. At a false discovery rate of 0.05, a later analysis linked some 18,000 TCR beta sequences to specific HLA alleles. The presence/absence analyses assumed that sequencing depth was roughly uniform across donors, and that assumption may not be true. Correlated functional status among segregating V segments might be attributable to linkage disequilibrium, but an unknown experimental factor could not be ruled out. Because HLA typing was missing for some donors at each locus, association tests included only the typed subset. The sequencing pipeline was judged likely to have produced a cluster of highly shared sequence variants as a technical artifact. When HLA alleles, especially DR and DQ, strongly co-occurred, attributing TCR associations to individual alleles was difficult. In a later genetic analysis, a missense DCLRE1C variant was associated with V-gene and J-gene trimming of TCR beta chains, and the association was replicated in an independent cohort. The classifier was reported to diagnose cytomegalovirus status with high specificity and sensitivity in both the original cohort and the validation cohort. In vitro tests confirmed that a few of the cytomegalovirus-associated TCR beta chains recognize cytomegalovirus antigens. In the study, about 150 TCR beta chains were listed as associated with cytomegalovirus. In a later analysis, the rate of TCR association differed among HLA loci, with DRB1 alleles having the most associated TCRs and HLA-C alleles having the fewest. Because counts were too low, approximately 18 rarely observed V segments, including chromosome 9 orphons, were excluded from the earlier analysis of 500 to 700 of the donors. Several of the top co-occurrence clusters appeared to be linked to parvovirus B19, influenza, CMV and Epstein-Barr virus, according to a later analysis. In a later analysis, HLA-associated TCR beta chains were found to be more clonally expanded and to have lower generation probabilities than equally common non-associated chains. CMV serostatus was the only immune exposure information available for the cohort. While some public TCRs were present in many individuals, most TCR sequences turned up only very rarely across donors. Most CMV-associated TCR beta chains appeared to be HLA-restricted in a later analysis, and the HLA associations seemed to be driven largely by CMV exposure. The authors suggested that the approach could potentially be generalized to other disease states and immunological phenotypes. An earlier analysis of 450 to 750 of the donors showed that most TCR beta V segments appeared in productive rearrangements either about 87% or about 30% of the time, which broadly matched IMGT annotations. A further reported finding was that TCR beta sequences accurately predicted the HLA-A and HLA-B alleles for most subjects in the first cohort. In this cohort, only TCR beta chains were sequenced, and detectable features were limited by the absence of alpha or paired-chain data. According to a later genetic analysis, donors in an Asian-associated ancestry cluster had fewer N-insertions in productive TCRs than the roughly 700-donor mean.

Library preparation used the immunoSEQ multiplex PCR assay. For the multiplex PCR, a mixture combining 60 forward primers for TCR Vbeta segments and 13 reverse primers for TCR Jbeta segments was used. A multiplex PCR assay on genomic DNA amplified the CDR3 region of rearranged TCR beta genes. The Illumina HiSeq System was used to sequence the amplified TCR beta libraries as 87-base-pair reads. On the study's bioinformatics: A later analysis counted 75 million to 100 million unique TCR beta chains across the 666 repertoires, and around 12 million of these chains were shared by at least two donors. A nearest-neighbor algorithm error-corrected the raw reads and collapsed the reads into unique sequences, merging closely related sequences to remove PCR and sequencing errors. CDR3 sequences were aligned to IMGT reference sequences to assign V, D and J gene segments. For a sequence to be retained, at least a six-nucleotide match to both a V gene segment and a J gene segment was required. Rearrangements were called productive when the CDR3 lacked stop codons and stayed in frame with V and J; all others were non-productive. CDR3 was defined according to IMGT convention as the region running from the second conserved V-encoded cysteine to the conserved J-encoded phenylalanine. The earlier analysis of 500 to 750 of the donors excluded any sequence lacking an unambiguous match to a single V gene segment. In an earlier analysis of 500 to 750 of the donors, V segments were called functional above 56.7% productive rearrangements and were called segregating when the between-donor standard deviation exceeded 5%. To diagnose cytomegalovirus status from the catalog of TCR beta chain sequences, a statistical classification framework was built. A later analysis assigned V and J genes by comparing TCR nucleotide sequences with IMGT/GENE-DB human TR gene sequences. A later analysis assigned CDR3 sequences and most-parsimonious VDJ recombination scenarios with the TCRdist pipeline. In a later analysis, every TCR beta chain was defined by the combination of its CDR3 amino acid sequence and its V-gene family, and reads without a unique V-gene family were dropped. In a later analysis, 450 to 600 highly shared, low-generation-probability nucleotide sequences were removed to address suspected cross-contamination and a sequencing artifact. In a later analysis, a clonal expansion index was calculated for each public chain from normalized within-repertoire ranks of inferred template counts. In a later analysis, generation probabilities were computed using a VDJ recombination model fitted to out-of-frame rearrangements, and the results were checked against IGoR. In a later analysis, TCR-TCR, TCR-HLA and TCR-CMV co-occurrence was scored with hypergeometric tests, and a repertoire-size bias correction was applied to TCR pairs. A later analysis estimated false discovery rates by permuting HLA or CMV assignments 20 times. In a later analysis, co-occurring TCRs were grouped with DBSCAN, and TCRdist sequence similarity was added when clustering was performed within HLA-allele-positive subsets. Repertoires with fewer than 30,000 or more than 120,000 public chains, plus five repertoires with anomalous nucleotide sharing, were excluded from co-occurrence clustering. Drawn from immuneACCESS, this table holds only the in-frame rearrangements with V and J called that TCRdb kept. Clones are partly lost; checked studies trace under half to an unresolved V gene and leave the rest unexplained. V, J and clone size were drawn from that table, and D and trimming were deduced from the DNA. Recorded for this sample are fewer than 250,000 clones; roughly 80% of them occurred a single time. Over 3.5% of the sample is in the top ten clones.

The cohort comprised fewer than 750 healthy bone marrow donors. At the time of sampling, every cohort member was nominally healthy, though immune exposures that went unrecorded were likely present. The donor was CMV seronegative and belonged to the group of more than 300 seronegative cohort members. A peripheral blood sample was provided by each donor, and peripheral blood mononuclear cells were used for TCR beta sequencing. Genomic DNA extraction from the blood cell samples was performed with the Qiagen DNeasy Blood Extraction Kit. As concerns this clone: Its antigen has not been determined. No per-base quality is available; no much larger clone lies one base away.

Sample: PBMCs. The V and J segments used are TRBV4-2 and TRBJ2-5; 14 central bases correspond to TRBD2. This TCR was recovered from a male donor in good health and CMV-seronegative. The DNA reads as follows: TGTGCCAGCAGCCCCGGGACTAGCGGGAGCGAGACCCAGTACTTC. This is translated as CASSPGTSGSETQYF.